Each of the 9 T cell receptor beta chains below was sequenced from the same sample in a study of T cell repertoires in cytomegalovirus infection. TCRdb redid the calling of the reads with MiXCR, one entry per CDR3 protein. The sample shows hundreds of thousands of distinct CDR3 sequences, around 30% of them seen only once. Antigen specificity for these receptors is unknown. Sequencing was performed on cultured PBMCs, taken from culture after CMV antigen stimulation. The source is a human donor in good health (CMV status not recorded). Some clones in this sample may be carry-over from other donors' samples.

A word on this clonotype: A much larger clone is a single base away; this may be a read error. V and J are TRBV7-2 and TRBJ1-2, with 7 nucleotides matching TRBD1. Germline assignment: CDR1 SGHTA and CDR2 FQGNSA. The CDR3 is 15 amino acids. Trimming took 5 bases from V and 1 from J; bases not matched to a gene: 7. The chain's CDR3 is CASSIGTAVNYGYTF. CDR3 nucleotide sequence: TGTGCCAGCAGCATCGGGACAGCTGTTAACTATGGCTACACCTTC.

This chain connects TRBV19 to TRBJ1-2, with 7 bases fitting TRBD1. The ends lost 6 bases at V and 4 bases at J; junction bases unmatched: 8. The V gene's germline CDR1 is LNHDA and CDR2 SQIVND (reference sequence). The CDR3 is 14 residues long. For the CDR3, the DNA is TGTGCCAGTAGCAGGGACAGCCGCCCCTATGGCTACACCTTC. Amino acids: CASSRDSRPYGYTF. The variable domain in full, with the rest retrieved from reference TRBV19 and TRBJ1-2, is DGGITQSPKYLFRKEGQNVTLSCEQNLNHDAMYWYRQDPGQGLRLIYYSQIVNDFQKGDIAEGYSVSREKKESFPLTVTSAQKNPTAFYLCASSRDSRPYGYTFGSGTRLTVV.

J is TRBJ2-6 and V is TRBV6-2 or TRBV6-3, with 8 bases identical to TRBD1. The CDR3 is made up of 17 amino acids. Trimming cost V 6 bases and J 1 base; bases outside gene matches: 8. CDR1 is MNHEY and CDR2 is SVGEGT in the germline V gene. CDR3 sequence (DNA): TGTGCCAGCAGCGCCGGGACAGGAGTTTCTGGGGCCAACGTCCTGACTTTC. Translation gives CASSAGTGVSGANVLTF.

This clonotype was counted many times. V usage is TRBV7-2 and J usage is TRBJ2-3; 7 nucleotides line up with TRBD1. Germline V CDR1 and CDR2: SGHTA, FQGNSA. This CDR3 contains 15 residues. The V segment lost 5 bases and the J segment 0 bases; nucleotides outside the gene matches: 5. The CDR3 region is CASSPRGRSTDTQYF. In nucleotides, the CDR3 is TGTGCCAGCAGCCCAAGGGGGCGCAGCACAGATACGCAGTATTTT.

This chain joins TRBV28 and TRBJ1-3; 9 positions agree with TRBD1. Trimming took 8 bases from V and 5 from J; bases not matched to a gene: 4. The CDR3 loop spans 13 amino acids. Looked up from germline, CDR1 is MDHEN and CDR2 is SYDVKM. The CDR3 region is CASRGTGRNTIYF. Written as DNA, the CDR3 is TGTGCCAGCCGAGGGACAGGGAGAAACACCATATATTTT.

This chain joins TRBV28 and TRBJ1-2; TRBD1 is a possible D gene (6 bases). The CDR3 runs to 15 residues. Germline CDR1 is MDHEN and CDR2 is SYDVKM. Trimming stripped 3 bases from V and 4 bases from J, with 15 bases between. The CDR3 here is CASSFYPTGSYGYTF. In DNA form, the CDR3 reads TGTGCCAGCAGTTTTTACCCGACAGGTTCCTATGGCTACACCTTC.

Details on this clonotype: Just one base apart from a much larger clone, this may be a read error. Since no conserved phenylalanine or tryptophan closes the CDR3, a read error is the likely cause. The chain combines TRBV7-2 with TRBJ2-4; maybe TRBD2 (5 bases). This CDR3 comprises 14 residues. V dropped 1 base and J dropped 8 bases, with 12 bases sitting between them. The V gene's germline CDR1 is SGHTA and CDR2 FQGNSA. CDR3 amino acids: CASSLVGGGYIQYL. DNA for the CDR3: TGTGCCAGCAGCTTAGTCGGCGGCGGGTACATTCAGTACTTA.

The V and J genes are TRBV7-6 and TRBJ2-3; D may match TRBD1 or TRBD2 (6 bases each). The V and J ends lost 1 base and 4 bases respectively, with 12 bases between them. CDR1 is SGHVS and CDR2 is FNYEAQ in the germline V gene. The CDR3 is 15 amino acids. The chain's CDR3 is CASSLVVGGADTQYF. The CDR3, as DNA: TGTGCCAGCAGCTTAGTCGTCGGGGGCGCAGATACGCAGTATTTT.

In its sample, this clonotype was seen many times. J is TRBJ1-3 and V is TRBV7-2; 8 positions agree with TRBD1. Looked up from germline, CDR1 is SGHTA and CDR2 is FQGNSA. The CDR3 spans 16 residues. Trimming cost V 4 bases and J 2 bases; bases outside gene matches: 7. CDR3 sequence reads: CASSSPDRAAGNTIYF. In nucleotides, the CDR3 is TGTGCCAGCAGCTCGCCGGACAGGGCCGCTGGAAACACCATATATTTT.